A single sample gave rise to the 11 T cell receptor beta chains below, sequenced in a study of T cell responses to AZD1222 COVID-19 vaccine. Profiling relied on immunoSEQ multiplex PCR, and the TCRdb table lists in-frame clones only, not all of them. In the table there are 110,000 or so clones, approximately 85% of which are singletons. Sample: peripheral blood, taken on day 0 of AZD1222 vaccination. The receptors here all came from an adult in good health.

J is TRBJ1-2 and V is TRBV30; maybe TRBD1 (6 bases). In germline, CDR1 is GTSNPN, CDR2 SVGIG (reference sequence). The length of the CDR3 is 15 residues. Trimming shortened V by 1 base and J by 1 base, and 13 bases separated the two germline ends. The CDR3 region has the DNA TGTGCCTGGAGTGCACGGGGGCGGTTTAACTATGGCTACACCTTC. Its translation: CAWSARGRFNYGYTF.

This chain uses TRBV13 with TRBJ1-2; D might be TRBD1 (5 bases). The length of the CDR3 is 14 residues. Trimming shortened V by 2 bases and J by 5 bases, and 12 bases separated the two germline ends. The V gene's germline CDR1 is PRHDT and CDR2 FYEKMQ (reference sequence). CDR3 in DNA: TGTGCCAGCAGCTTAACCCGCAGGGCTTATGGCTACACCTTC. Its protein product is CASSLTRRAYGYTF. Combining the CDR3 with reference TRBV13 and TRBJ1-2 gives the whole variable domain AAGVIQSPRHLIKEKRETATLKCYPIPRHDTVYWYQQGPGQDPQFLISFYEKMQSDKGSIPDRFSAQQFSDYHSELNMSSLELGDSALYFCASSLTRRAYGYTFGSGTRLTVV.

V gene TRBV6-5 combines with J gene TRBJ1-1; D is unclear. Trimming shortened V by 7 bases and J by 0 bases, and 12 bases separated the two germline ends. In germline, CDR1 is MNHEY, CDR2 SVGAGI. This CDR3 region has 14 residues. The CDR3 protein is CASTLDTLNTEAFF. CDR3 in DNA: TGTGCCAGCACCCTTGACACGTTGAACACTGAAGCTTTCTTT.

The rearrangement uses TRBV2 and TRBJ1-1, with TRBD1 matching over 7 bases. The CDR3 totals 13 residues. Germline V gives CDR1 SNHLY, CDR2 FYNNEI. The V gene end was trimmed by 6 bases and the J gene end by 8 bases; junction bases not matched to a gene: 9. CDR3 sequence (DNA): TGTGCCAGCAGCCGACCTCAGGGGGACGAAGCTTTCTTT. It is translated as CASSRPQGDEAFF.

The gene calls are TRBV19 and TRBJ1-5; D is undetermined. Germline CDR1 LNHDA, CDR2 SQIVND (reference sequence). Trimming took off 3 bases at V and 2 bases at J, with 8 bases between the two ends. This CDR3 has 14 amino acids. CDR3 sequence: CASSITEGNQPQHF. In DNA, the CDR3 is TGTGCCAGTAGTATCACTGAGGGCAATCAGCCCCAGCATTTT.

This clone was counted a single time. This chain uses TRBV5-1 with TRBJ2-2; a weak D match, TRBD2 (5 bases). V was cut by 5 bases and J by 0 bases, with 11 bases left in between. From germline, CDR1 is SGHRS and CDR2 YFSETQ. The CDR3 consists of 15 residues. The CDR3 DNA is TGCGCCAGCAGATGGGCGGAGGCGAACACCGGGGAGCTGTTTTTT. Protein sequence: CASRWAEANTGELFF.

The chain links TRBV19 to TRBJ1-2; a possible D gene is TRBD1 (6 bases). CDR3 length equals 14 residues. Germline loops: CDR1 LNHDA, CDR2 SQIVND (reference sequence). V was clipped by 8 bases and J by 4 bases, with 17 bases between them. The CDR3 sequence is CASSNEDSFYGYTF. The DNA of the CDR3 is TGTGCCAGTTCAAACGAGGACAGTTTCTATGGCTACACCTTC.

The genes are TRBV6-5 and TRBJ1-5, with D maybe TRBD1 (5 bases). The V end lost 8 bases, the J end lost 4 bases, and 12 bases lay between the germline ends. Germline CDR1 reads MNHEY; CDR2 reads SVGAGI. The length of the CDR3 is 13 residues. In nucleotides, the CDR3 is TGTGCCAGCGTAGGGGCTGGGAATCAGCCCCAGCATTTT. This codes for CASVGAGNQPQHF.

The genes are TRBV4-1 and TRBJ1-2; perhaps TRBD1 as D (5 bases). The V gene lost 3 bases and the J gene lost 3 bases, with 20 bases spanning the gap. CDR1 and CDR2 (germline): MGHRA, YSYEKL. This CDR3 is 17 amino acids long. The CDR3 protein is CASSQSGTEPRDYGYTF. CDR3 in DNA: TGCGCCAGCAGCCAGTCCGGGACGGAACCCAGGGACTATGGCTACACCTTC.

This CDR3 is CASSSGLAYDGTQYF. In nucleotides, the CDR3 is TGTGCCAGCAGCTCGGGACTAGCGTACGACGGAACGCAGTATTTT. The rearrangement uses TRBV5-4 and TRBJ2-3, with 10 bases matching TRBD2. The CDR3 length is 15 residues. With V trimmed by 3 bases and J by 9 bases, 10 bases remained unmatched. Germline V gives CDR1 SGHNT, CDR2 YYREEE (reference sequence).

The gene calls are TRBV6-5 and TRBJ1-5, with D maybe TRBD1 (5 bases). V lost 2 bases to trimming and J lost 0 bases, with 8 bases between them. Germline CDR1 reads MNHEY; CDR2 reads SVGAGI. The CDR3 is made up of 15 amino acids. CDR3 sequence reads: CASSYQGYSNQPQHF. The CDR3 coding sequence is TGTGCCAGCAGTTACCAGGGTTATAGCAATCAGCCCCAGCATTTT.